These 3 T cell receptor beta chains were sequenced from one sample in a study of T-cell reconstitution after alpha-beta-depleted transplantation in children. It was with unique molecular identifiers that the TCRbeta library was prepared. TCRdb re-derived calls from the PCR reads in MiXCR, one entry per CDR3 protein. Of 130,000 to 150,000 distinct CDR3 sequences detected, 8.8% appear once; the ten largest clones hold approximately 18%. The starting material was PBMCs, mostly from graft donor cells, obtained 180 days after TCRalphabeta/CD19-depleted stem cell transplant. These TCRs come from a female patient between 2 and 15 years old who had a stem cell transplant for congenital amegakaryocytic thrombocytopenia, so the T cells may come from the graft donor.

The chain joins TRBV12-3 or TRBV12-4 to TRBJ1-2; TRBD1 might be the D (6 bases). The germline V and J ends were trimmed by 4 bases and 4 bases, with 13 bases remaining between them. CDR3 length equals 14 residues. The CDR3 sequence: CASSSAGTIYGYTF. CDR3 sequence (DNA): TGTGCCAGCAGTTCAGCCGGGACAATCTATGGCTACACCTTC.

This clonotype has just a few counts. V usage is TRBV4-1 and J usage is TRBJ2-7, with D unclear. Per germline, CDR1 MGHRA and CDR2 YSYEKL. The CDR3 is made up of 15 amino acids. Trimming stripped 3 bases from V and 2 bases from J, with 14 bases between. The CDR3 is CASSHLAGAAYEQYF. The CDR3 region has the DNA TGCGCCAGCAGCCACCTGGCAGGTGCGGCCTACGAGCAGTACTTC.

Note on this clonotype: Just one base apart from a much larger clone, this may be a read error. The rearrangement joins TRBV4-2 to TRBJ2-5; D not certain. CDR1 and CDR2 (germline): LGHNA, YNFKEQ. V was trimmed by 4 bases and J by 5 bases, leaving 17 bases between them. The CDR3 loop spans 15 amino acids. DNA of the CDR3: TGTGCCAGCAGCCCCCCTTTAGGGAATGACGAGACCCAGTACTTC. Its protein is CASSPPLGNDETQYF.